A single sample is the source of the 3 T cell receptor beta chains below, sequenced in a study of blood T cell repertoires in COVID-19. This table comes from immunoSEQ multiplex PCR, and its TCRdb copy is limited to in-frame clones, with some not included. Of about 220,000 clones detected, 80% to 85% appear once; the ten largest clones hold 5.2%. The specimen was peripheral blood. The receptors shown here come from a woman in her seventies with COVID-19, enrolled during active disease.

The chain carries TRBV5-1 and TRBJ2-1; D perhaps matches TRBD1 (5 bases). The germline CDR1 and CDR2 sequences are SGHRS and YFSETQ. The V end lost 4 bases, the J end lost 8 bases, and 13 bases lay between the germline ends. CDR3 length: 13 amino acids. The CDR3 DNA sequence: TGCGCCAGCAGCGTGACTCAGGGCGATGAGCAGTTCTTC. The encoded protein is CASSVTQGDEQFF.

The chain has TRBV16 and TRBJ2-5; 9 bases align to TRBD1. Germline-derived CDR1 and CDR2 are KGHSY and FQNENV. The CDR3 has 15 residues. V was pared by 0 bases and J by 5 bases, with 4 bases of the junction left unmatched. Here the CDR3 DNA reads TGTGCCAGCAGCCAATCGACAGGGGGTCGGGAGACCCAGTACTTC. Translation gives CASSQSTGGRETQYF.

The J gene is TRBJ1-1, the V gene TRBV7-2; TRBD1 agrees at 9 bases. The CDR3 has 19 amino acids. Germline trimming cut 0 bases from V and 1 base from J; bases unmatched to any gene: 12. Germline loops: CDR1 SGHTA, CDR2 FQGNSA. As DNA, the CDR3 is TGTGCCAGCAGCTTAGCAGCCGGACAGGGGATAATCAAGAACACTGAAGCTTTCTTT. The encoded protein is CASSLAAGQGIIKNTEAFF.